This record covers a single T cell receptor beta chain. TCRdb's table, derived via immunoSEQ multiplex PCR, lists solely in-frame clones and lacks some. The sample holds under 75,000 clones, around 90% seen once. The sample is drawn from a study of T cell changes during pregnancy in multiple sclerosis. The V end was cut by 0 bases, the J end by 6 bases, with 10 bases between. In germline, CDR1 is SGDLS, CDR2 YYNGEE. CDR3 length: 13 amino acids. The TCR sequence derives from a female donor in good health, enrolled as a control in a pregnancy study. Sequencing was performed on CD4+ T cells from peripheral blood mononuclear cells, taken after pregnancy. This rearrangement joins TRBV9 to TRBJ2-7; no reliable D call. CDR3 sequence (DNA): TGTGCCAGCAGCGTAGGGTCCCTCGGCGAGCAGTACTTC. Amino acids: CASSVGSLGEQYF.